The source of this T cell receptor (beta chain) is a study of shared clonotypes between healthy human individuals. The CDR3 has 17 residues. The germline V gene encodes CDR1 MGHRA and CDR2 YSYEKL. Trimming removed 3 bases from V and 3 bases from J, with 21 bases in between. Using immunoSEQ multiplex PCR, the repertoire was profiled, and TCRdb retains in-frame clones only, with some absent. The table lists around 940,000 clones, 76% of them singletons, with approximately 1.5% in the top ten. The origin of this receptor is a man between 18 and 29 years old in good health. Sequencing was done on a sample of memory CD4+ T cells sorted from blood. Described subset: CD45RA-negative fraction. The chain couples TRBV4-1 to TRBJ2-7; D may be TRBD2 (5 bases). This CDR3 is CASSHGSMTTTSYEQYF. The CDR3 region has the DNA TGCGCCAGCAGCCATGGTTCTATGACTACAACAAGCTACGAGCAGTACTTC.